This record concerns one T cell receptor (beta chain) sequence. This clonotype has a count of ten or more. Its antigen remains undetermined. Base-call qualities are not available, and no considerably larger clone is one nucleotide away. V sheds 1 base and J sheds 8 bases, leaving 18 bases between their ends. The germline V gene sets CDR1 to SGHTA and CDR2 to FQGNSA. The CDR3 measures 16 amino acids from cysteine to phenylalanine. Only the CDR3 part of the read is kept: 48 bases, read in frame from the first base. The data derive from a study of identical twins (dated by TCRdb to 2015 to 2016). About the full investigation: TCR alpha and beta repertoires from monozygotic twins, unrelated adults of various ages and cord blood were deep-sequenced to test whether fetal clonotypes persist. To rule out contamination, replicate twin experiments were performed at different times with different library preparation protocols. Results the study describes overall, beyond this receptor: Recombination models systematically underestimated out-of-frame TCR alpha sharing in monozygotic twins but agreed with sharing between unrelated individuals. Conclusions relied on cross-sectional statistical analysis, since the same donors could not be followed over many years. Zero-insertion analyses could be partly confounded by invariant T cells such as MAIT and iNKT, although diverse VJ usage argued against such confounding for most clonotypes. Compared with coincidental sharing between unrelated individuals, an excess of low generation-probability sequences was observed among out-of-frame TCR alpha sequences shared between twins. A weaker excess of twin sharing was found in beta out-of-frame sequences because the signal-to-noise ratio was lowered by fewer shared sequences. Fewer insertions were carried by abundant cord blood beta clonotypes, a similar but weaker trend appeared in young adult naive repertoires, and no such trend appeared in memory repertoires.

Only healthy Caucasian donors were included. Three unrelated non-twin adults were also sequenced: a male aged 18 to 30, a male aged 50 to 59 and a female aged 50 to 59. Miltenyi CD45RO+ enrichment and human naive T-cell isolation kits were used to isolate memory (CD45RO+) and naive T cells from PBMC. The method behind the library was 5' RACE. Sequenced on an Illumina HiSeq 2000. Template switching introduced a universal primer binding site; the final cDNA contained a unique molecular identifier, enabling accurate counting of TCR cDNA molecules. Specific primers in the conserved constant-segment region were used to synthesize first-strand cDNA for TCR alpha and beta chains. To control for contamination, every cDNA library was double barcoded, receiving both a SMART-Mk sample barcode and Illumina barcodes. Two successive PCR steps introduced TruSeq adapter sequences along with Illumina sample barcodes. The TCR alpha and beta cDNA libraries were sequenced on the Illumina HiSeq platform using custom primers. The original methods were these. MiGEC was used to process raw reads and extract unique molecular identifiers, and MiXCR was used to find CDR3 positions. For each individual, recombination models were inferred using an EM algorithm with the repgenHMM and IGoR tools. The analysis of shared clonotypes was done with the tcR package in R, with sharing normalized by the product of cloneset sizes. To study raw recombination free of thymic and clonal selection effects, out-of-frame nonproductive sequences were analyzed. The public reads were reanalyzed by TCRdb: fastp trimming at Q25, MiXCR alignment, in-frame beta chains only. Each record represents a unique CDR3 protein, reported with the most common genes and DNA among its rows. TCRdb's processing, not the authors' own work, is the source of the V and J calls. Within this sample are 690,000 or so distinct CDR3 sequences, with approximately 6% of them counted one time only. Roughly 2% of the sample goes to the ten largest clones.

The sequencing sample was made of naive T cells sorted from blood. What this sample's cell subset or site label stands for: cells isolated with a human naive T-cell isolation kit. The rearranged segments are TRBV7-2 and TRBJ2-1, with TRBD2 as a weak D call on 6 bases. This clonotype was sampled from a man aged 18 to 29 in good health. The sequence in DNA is TGTGCCAGCAGCTTAGGGAGGGCGGCGGGACTCGATGAGCAGTTCTTC. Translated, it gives CASSLGRAAGLDEQFF. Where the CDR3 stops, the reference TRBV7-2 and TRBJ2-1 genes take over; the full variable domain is GAGVSQSPSNKVTEKGKDVELRCDPISGHTALYWYRQSLGQGLEFLIYFQGNSAPDKSGLPSDRFSAERTGGSVSTLTIQRTQQEDSAVYLCASSLGRAAGLDEQFFGPGTRLTVL.